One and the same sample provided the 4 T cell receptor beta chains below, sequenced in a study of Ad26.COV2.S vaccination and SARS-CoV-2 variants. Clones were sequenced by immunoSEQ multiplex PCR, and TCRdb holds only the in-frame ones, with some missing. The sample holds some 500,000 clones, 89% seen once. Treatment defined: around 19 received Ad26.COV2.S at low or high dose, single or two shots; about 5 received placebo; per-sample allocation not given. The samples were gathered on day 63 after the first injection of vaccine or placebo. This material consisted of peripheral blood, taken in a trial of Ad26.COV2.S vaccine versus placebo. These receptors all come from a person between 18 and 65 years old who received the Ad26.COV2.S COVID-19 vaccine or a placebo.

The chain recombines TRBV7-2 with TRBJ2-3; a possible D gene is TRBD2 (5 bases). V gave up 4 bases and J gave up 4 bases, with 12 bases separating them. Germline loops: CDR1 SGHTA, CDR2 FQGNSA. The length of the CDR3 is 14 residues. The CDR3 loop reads CASSSRGSPDTQYF. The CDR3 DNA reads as TGTGCCAGCAGCTCCCGCGGGTCTCCAGATACGCAGTATTTT.

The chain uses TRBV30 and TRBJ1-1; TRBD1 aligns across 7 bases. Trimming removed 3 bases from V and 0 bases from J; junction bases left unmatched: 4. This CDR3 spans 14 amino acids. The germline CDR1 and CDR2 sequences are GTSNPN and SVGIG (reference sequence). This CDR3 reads CAWSATGMNTEAFF. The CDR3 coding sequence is TGTGCCTGGAGCGCGACAGGGATGAACACTGAAGCTTTCTTT.

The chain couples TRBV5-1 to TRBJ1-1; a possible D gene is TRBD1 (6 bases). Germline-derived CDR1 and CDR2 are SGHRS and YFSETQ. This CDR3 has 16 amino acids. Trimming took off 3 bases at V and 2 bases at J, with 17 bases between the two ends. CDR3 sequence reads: CASSSGLQGYNTEAFF. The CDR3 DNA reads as TGCGCCAGCAGCTCGGGTTTACAGGGCTACAACACTGAAGCTTTCTTT.

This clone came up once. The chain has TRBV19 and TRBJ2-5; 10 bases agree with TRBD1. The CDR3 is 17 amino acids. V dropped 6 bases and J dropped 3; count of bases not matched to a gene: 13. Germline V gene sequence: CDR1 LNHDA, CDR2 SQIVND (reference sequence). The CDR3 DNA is TGTGCCAGTAGGATGGGTGCCGGGACAGGGGTTGAAGAGACCCAGTACTTC. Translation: CASRMGAGTGVEETQYF.